These 18 T cell receptor beta chains originate from one sample sequenced in a study of CD8+ T cells in alopecia areata. Isolated RNA was reverse transcribed into cDNA used as the sequencing template. Repertoires were generated with immunoSEQ multiplex PCR, while TCRdb's copy carries only in-frame clones and drops some. The profile shows some 150,000 clones, 45% to 55% of them singletons. The sample here was CD8+ T cells sorted from blood, taken at week 0. The receptors here all came from a human donor with alopecia areata.

CDR3 amino acids: CAWGEGRPSTDTQYF. As DNA, the CDR3 is TGTGCCTGGGGGGAGGGACGTCCTTCCACAGATACGCAGTATTTT. The chain recombines TRBV30 with TRBJ2-3; 7 bases align to TRBD2. The germline V gene has CDR1 GTSNPN and CDR2 SVGIG (reference sequence). The CDR3 runs to 15 residues. With 5 bases clipped from V and 2 bases from J, the junction kept 10 bases outside the gene matches.

This clone was seen a few times. The chain carries TRBV9 and TRBJ2-7; the match to TRBD1 covers 8 bases. CDR1 is SGDLS, CDR2 YYNGEE, per germline. The V segment lost 2 bases and the J segment 5 bases; nucleotides outside the gene matches: 9. This CDR3 region has 15 residues. CDR3 residues: CASSVTGVESNEQYF. The CDR3 region has the DNA TGTGCCAGCAGCGTGACAGGGGTTGAATCGAACGAGCAGTACTTC.

This clone turned up a few times. This chain links TRBV19 with TRBJ2-7; D possibly matches TRBD1 or TRBD2 (5 bases each). The V end was cut by 5 bases, the J end by 3 bases, with 14 bases between. The CDR3 loop spans 14 amino acids. CDR1 LNHDA and CDR2 SQIVND come from the germline V gene (reference sequence). CDR3 sequence: CASSSREGFYEQYF. The DNA of the CDR3 is TGTGCCAGTAGTTCCAGAGAGGGGTTCTACGAGCAGTACTTC.

For the CDR3, the DNA is TGCAGCGTTGAAGAGAGTCCCGATACGCAGTATTTT. This encodes CSVEESPDTQYF. This chain uses TRBV29-1 with TRBJ2-3; D not resolved. In germline, CDR1 is SQVTM, CDR2 ANQGSEA. This CDR3 is 12 amino acids long. V lost 0 bases, J lost 6 bases, and 7 bases lay in between.

The chain couples TRBV27 to TRBJ1-5; 7 positions agree with TRBD1. This CDR3 contains 13 residues. The germline V gene encodes CDR1 MNHEY and CDR2 SMNVEV (reference sequence). Trimming at V came to 9 bases and at J to 3 bases, leaving 5 bases not matched to a gene. The CDR3 spells CASSRGTNQPQHF. The CDR3 DNA is TGTGCCAGTAGCAGGGGGACCAATCAGCCCCAGCATTTT.

This clone was seen a few times. The genes are TRBV29-1 and TRBJ1-2, with a tentative D call TRBD1 (5 bases). V was shortened by 7 bases and J by 3 bases, with 9 bases between the two germline ends. Per germline, CDR1 SQVTM and CDR2 ANQGSEA. The length of the CDR3 is 11 residues. The CDR3 reads CSATVDYGYTF. The CDR3 DNA is TGCAGCGCGACAGTAGACTATGGCTACACCTTC.

The chain employs TRBV6-5 and TRBJ2-3; D gene uncertain. The CDR3 runs to 15 residues. Germline CDR1 is MNHEY and CDR2 is SVGAGI. Trimming removed 6 bases at V and 1 base at J, with 14 bases between. The CDR3 is CASSPFSRGTDTQYF. CDR3 DNA sequence: TGTGCCAGCAGCCCCTTTTCCCGCGGCACAGATACGCAGTATTTT.

This rearrangement joins TRBV7-2 to TRBJ2-5, with 7 bases matching TRBD1. J was trimmed by 1 base and V by 4 bases; bases with no gene match: 6. Per germline, CDR1 SGHTA and CDR2 FQGNSA. This CDR3 comprises 15 residues. The CDR3 sequence: CASSWQTGSQETQYF. As DNA, the CDR3 is TGTGCCAGCAGCTGGCAGACAGGGTCCCAAGAGACCCAGTACTTC.

J is TRBJ1-1 and V is TRBV4-3; D gene unclear. CDR3 size: 14 residues. Germline V gene lookup returns CDR1 LGHNA and CDR2 YSLEER. Trimming took 0 bases from V and 2 from J, leaving 7 bases between them. The CDR3 loop reads CASSQDVGNTEAFF. The CDR3 DNA follows: TGCGCCAGCAGCCAAGACGTAGGTAACACTGAAGCTTTCTTT.

Only a few counts were recorded for this clone. This chain uses TRBV11-2 with TRBJ2-7; 9 bases match TRBD1. Germline trimming cut 5 bases from V and 5 bases from J; bases unmatched to any gene: 10. This CDR3 has 15 amino acids. Per germline, CDR1 SGHAT and CDR2 FQNNGV. DNA of the CDR3: TGTGCCAGCAGCGCAACATTCGGGACAGGGAACGAGCAGTACTTC. Translating it yields CASSATFGTGNEQYF.

The J gene is TRBJ2-3, the V gene TRBV9; 8 nucleotides line up with TRBD2. The CDR3 is 15 residues long. Per the germline V gene, CDR1 is SGDLS and CDR2 is YYNGEE. The V segment lost 0 bases and the J segment 1 base; nucleotides outside the gene matches: 1. In nucleotides, the CDR3 is TGTGCCAGCAGCGTAGAGGGACTAGGCACAGATACGCAGTATTTT. Translated: CASSVEGLGTDTQYF.

This sequence joins TRBV7-9 and TRBJ2-7, with D perhaps TRBD2 (7 bases). CDR1 is SEHNR, CDR2 FQNEAQ, per germline (reference sequence). V was clipped by 11 bases and J by 2 bases, with 13 bases between them. The CDR3 consists of 12 residues. The CDR3 region is CAGGREPYEQYF. CDR3 in DNA: TGTGCCGGGGGGCGGGAGCCCTACGAGCAGTACTTC.

The chain carries TRBV6-5 and TRBJ2-5; D not certain. Trimming took 0 bases from V and 2 from J, leaving 4 bases between them. Germline values: CDR1 MNHEY, CDR2 SVGAGI. There are 13 residues in the CDR3. The CDR3 loop reads CASSYSGQETQYF. The CDR3 DNA reads TGTGCCAGCAGTTACTCTGGGCAAGAGACCCAGTACTTC.

In this sample, this clone turned up once. The genes are TRBV4-3 and TRBJ2-2; 7 positions agree with TRBD1. CDR1 and CDR2 from the germline V gene are LGHNA and YSLEER. The V gene end was trimmed by 4 bases and the J gene end by 0 bases; junction bases not matched to a gene: 8. The CDR3 is 17 residues long. This CDR3 reads CASSPFPGQSNTGELFF. The CDR3 region has the DNA TGCGCCAGCAGCCCGTTTCCGGGACAGTCGAACACCGGGGAGCTGTTTTTT.

This clone came up a few times. The chain's CDR3 is CASSLVAGDRTDTQYF. In nucleotides, the CDR3 is TGTGCCAGCAGCTTAGTGGCGGGGGACCGCACAGATACGCAGTATTTT. The V call is TRBV7-2, the J call TRBJ2-3, with TRBD2 identical over 7 bases. The CDR3 loop spans 16 amino acids. V dropped 1 base and J dropped 1; count of bases not matched to a gene: 5. CDR1 is SGHTA and CDR2 is FQGNSA in the germline V gene.

This sequence joins TRBV11-2 and TRBJ1-5, with a tentative D call TRBD1 (5 bases). Germline values: CDR1 SGHAT, CDR2 FQNNGV. The CDR3 has 16 residues. Trimming pared 0 bases from V and 4 bases from J, leaving 13 bases between. The CDR3, as DNA: TGTGCCAGCAGCTTAGATCTAAGACAGATTAATCAGCCCCAGCATTTT. Amino acid sequence: CASSLDLRQINQPQHF.

This clone was counted between two and nine times. The gene calls are TRBV5-6 and TRBJ2-5; D is uncertain. The CDR3 length is 15 residues. Germline lookup yields CDR1 SGHDT and CDR2 YYEEEE. Between the trimmed V and J ends, which lost 2 bases and 5 bases, there was a span of 16 bases. As DNA, the CDR3 is TGTGCCAGCAGCTTCCGGGCCGGCACGGTGGAGACCCAGTACTTC. This gives the protein CASSFRAGTVETQYF. The variable domain in full, completed from reference TRBV5-6 and TRBJ2-5, reads DAGVTQSPTHLIKTRGQQVTLRCSPKSGHDTVSWYQQALGQGPQFIFQYYEEEERQRGNFPDRFSGHQFPNYSSELNVNALLLGDSALYLCASSFRAGTVETQYFGPGTRLLVL.

About this clone: Sequence at one end of the junction differs from germline and may be a read error. The CDR3 DNA reads as TGTGCCAGCAACTTAGCTCGAGCGGTGATAGCCAAAAACATTCAGTACTTC. As protein: CASNLARAVIAKNIQYF. The rearrangement joins TRBV11-2 to TRBJ2-4, with D possibly TRBD2 on 5 matching bases. The V gene's germline CDR1 is SGHAT and CDR2 FQNNGV. CDR3 length: 17 amino acids.